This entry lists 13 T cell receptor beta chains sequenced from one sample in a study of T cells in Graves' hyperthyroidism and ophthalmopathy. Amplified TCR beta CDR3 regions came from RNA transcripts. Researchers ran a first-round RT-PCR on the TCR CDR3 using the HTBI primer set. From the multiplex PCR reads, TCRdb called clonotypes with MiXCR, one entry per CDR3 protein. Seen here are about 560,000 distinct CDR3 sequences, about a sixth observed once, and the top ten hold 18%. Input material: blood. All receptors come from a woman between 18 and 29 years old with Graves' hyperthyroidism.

Here the CDR3 reads CASSLPLAGYNEQFF. Here the CDR3 DNA reads TGTGCCAGCAGTTTGCCTCTAGCGGGGTACAATGAGCAGTTCTTC. J is TRBJ2-1 and V is TRBV28; 9 nucleotides align to TRBD2. This CDR3 is 15 amino acids long. V shed 3 bases, J shed 4 bases, and the junction held 4 bases outside the gene matches. Looked up from germline, CDR1 is MDHEN and CDR2 is SYDVKM.

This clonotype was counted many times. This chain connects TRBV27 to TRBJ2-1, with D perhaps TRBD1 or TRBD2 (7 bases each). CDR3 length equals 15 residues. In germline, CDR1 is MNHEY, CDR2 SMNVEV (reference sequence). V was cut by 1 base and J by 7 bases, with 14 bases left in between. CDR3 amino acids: CASSLLAGGVNEQFF. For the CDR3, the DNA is TGTGCCAGCAGTTTATTGGCAGGGGGGGTTAATGAGCAGTTCTTC.

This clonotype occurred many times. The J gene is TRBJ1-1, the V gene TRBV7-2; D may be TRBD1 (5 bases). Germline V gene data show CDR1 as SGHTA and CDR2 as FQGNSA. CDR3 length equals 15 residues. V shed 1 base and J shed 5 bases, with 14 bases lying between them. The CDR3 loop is CASSLDPGRGTEAFF. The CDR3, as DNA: TGTGCCAGCAGCTTAGATCCGGGGCGTGGGACTGAAGCTTTCTTT.

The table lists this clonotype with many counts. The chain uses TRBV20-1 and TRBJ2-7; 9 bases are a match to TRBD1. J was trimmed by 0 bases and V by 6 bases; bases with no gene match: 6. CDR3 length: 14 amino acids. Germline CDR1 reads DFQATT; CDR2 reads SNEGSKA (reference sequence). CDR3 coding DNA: TGCAGTGCCCGGGACAGGGCCATCTCCTACGAGCAGTACTTC. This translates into CSARDRAISYEQYF.

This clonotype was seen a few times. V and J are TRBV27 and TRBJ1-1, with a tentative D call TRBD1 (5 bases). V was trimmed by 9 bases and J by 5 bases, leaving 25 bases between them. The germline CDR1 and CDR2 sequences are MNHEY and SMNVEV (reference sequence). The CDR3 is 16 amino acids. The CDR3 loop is CARPPWAGGWFTEAFF. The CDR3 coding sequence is TGTGCCAGGCCGCCTTGGGCGGGGGGGTGGTTTACTGAAGCTTTCTTT.

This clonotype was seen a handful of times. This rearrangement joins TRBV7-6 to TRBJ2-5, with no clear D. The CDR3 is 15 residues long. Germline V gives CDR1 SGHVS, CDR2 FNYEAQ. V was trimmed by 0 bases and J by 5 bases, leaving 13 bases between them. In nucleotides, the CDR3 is TGTGCCAGCAGCTTAGCGACTGGGGTCATTGAGACCCAGTACTTC. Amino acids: CASSLATGVIETQYF.

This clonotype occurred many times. CDR3 protein: CASSYFPGDTQYF. The CDR3 DNA reads as TGTGCCAGCAGTTACTTTCCGGGAGATACGCAGTATTTT. V and J are TRBV6-5 and TRBJ2-3, with no clear D. V lost 1 base, J lost 5 bases, and 7 bases lay in between. This CDR3 has 13 residues. The germline V gene has CDR1 MNHEY and CDR2 SVGAGI.

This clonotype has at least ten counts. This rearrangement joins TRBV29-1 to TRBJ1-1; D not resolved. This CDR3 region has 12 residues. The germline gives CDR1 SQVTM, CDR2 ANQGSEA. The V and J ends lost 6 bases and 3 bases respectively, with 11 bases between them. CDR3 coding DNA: TGCAGCGTGGGGAGTTGGGACACTGAAGCTTTCTTT. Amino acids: CSVGSWDTEAFF. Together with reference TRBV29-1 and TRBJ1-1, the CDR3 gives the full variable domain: SAVISQKPSRDICQRGTSLTIQCQVDSQVTMMFWYRQQPGQSLTLIATANQGSEATYESGFVIDKFPISRPNLTFSTLTVSNMSPEDSSIYLCSVGSWDTEAFFGQGTRLTVV.

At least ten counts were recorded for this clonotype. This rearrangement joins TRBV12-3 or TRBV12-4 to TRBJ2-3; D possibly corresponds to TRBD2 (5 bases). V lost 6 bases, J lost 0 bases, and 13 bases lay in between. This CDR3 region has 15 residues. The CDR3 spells CASSATRTSTDTQYF. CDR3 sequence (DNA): TGTGCCAGCAGCGCTACCCGGACTAGCACAGATACGCAGTATTTT.

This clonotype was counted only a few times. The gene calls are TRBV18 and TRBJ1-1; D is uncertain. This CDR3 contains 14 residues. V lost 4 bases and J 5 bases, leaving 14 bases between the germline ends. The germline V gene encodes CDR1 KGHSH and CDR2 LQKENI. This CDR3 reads CASSLPTVRTEAFF. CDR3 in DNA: TGTGCCAGCTCACTACCGACGGTGAGAACTGAAGCTTTCTTT.

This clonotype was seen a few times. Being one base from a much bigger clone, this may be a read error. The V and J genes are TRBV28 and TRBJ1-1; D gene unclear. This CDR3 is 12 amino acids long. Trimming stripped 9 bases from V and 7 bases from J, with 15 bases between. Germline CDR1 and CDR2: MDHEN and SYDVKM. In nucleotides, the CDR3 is TGTGCCAGGAGTCCGCAGACCGTTGAAGCTTTCTTT. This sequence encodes CARSPQTVEAFF.

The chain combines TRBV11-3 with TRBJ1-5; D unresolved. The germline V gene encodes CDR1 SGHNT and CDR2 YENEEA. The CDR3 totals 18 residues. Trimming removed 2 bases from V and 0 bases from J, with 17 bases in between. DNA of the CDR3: TGTGCCAGCAGCTTAATTTCCCCTCCGGCGGATAGCAATCAGCCCCAGCATTTT. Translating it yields CASSLISPPADSNQPQHF.

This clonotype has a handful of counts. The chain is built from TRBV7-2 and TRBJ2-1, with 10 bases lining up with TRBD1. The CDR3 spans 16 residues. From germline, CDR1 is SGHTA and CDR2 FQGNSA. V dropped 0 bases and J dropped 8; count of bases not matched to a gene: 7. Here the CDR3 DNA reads TGTGCCAGCAGCTTAGCATTCGACAGGGGGCTCTATGAGCAGTTCTTC. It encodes CASSLAFDRGLYEQFF.